A single sample gave rise to the 21 T cell receptor beta chains below, sequenced in a study of OX40 agonist ivuxolimab in advanced cancers. Data came from immunoSEQ multiplex PCR; TCRdb stores just in-frame clones and leaves some out. The data hold around 95,000 clones, with 80% to 95% observed a single time. The input for sequencing was CD4+ or CD8+ T cells sorted from blood, taken in a trial of the OX40 agonist ivuxolimab. These receptors originate from an adult with an advanced solid tumor such as melanoma, head and neck, liver or kidney cancer.

This clone was found a few times. The chain joins TRBV28 to TRBJ2-7, with TRBD1 as a possible D gene (6 bases). This CDR3 is built from 13 residues. Germline V gene data show CDR1 as MDHEN and CDR2 as SYDVKM. Trimming pared 6 bases from V and 2 bases from J, leaving 11 bases between. The CDR3 reads CASRSGQTYEQYF. The CDR3 coding sequence is TGTGCCAGCAGATCCGGACAGACCTACGAGCAGTACTTC.

The chain is built from TRBV5-1 and TRBJ1-1, with D unresolved. The germline V and J ends were trimmed by 5 bases and 3 bases, with 14 bases remaining between them. The CDR3 sequence is 14 residues long. Germline loops: CDR1 SGHRS, CDR2 YFSETQ. In DNA form, the CDR3 reads TGCGCCAGCAGTCTGGCCGGCGCCGACACTGAAGCTTTCTTT. Its protein product is CASSLAGADTEAFF.

About this clone itself: At one end, the junction sequence differs from germline, possibly due to a read error. This chain uses TRBV6-5 with TRBJ1-1; no definite D call. The CDR3 length is 14 residues. Germline-derived CDR1 and CDR2 are MNHEY and SVGAGI. CDR3 region: CASTYNGWSTEAFF. Here the CDR3 DNA reads TGTGCAAGCACATACAACGGCTGGAGCACTGAAGCTTTCTTT.

This clone was recorded only once. The chain has TRBV6-6 and TRBJ2-1; D is ambiguous. Germline CDR1 MNHNY, CDR2 SVGAGI (reference sequence). This CDR3 has 12 residues. The V and J ends lost 4 bases and 8 bases respectively, with 9 bases between them. The CDR3 is CASSFGKDEQFF. CDR3 sequence (DNA): TGTGCCAGCAGTTTTGGCAAGGATGAGCAGTTCTTC.

The V and J genes are TRBV2 and TRBJ2-5, with 7 bases that match TRBD2. Trimming removed 6 bases from V and 1 base from J; junction bases left unmatched: 5. CDR3 length: 14 residues. Germline assignment: CDR1 SNHLY and CDR2 FYNNEI. As DNA, the CDR3 is TGTGCCAGCAGGAACAGCGGGGCCCAAGAGACCCAGTACTTC. This encodes CASRNSGAQETQYF.

The CDR3 reads CASSLLGKNTEAFF. The CDR3 DNA is TGCGCCAGCAGCTTGCTGGGGAAGAACACTGAAGCTTTCTTT. This sequence joins TRBV5-1 and TRBJ1-1; the D is unclear. This CDR3 region has 14 residues. The ends were cut back, 1 base at V and 1 base at J, with 8 bases in the middle. CDR1 is SGHRS and CDR2 is YFSETQ in the germline V gene.

The V gene is TRBV6-1, the J gene TRBJ2-3, with D hard to call. The CDR3 sequence is 14 residues long. Trimming shortened V by 2 bases and J by 3 bases, and 9 bases separated the two germline ends. Germline V gene lookup returns CDR1 MNHNS and CDR2 SASEGT. This chain's CDR3 is CASSEWGSTDTQYF. CDR3 coding DNA: TGTGCCAGCAGTGAATGGGGTAGTACAGATACGCAGTATTTT.

CDR3 DNA sequence: TGTGCCAGCTCACAAACAGGGGGCATGAACACCGGGGAGCTGTTTTTT. Translation: CASSQTGGMNTGELFF. The chain couples TRBV18 to TRBJ2-2; 9 positions agree with TRBD1. From germline, CDR1 is KGHSH and CDR2 LQKENI. The V gene end was trimmed by 4 bases and the J gene end by 1 base; junction bases not matched to a gene: 4. CDR3 length: 16 amino acids. Filled out from reference TRBV18 and TRBJ2-2, the complete variable domain reads NAGVMQNPRHLVRRRGQEARLRCSPMKGHSHVYWYRQLPEEGLKFMVYLQKENIIDESGMPKERFSAEFPKEGPSILRIQQVVRGDSAAYFCASSQTGGMNTGELFFGEGSRLTVL.

This clone was picked up one time. The CDR3 sequence is CASSLAGTGETQYF. CDR3 nucleotides: TGTGCCAGCAGCTTAGCCGGGACAGGGGAGACCCAGTACTTC. V gene TRBV7-2 combines with J gene TRBJ2-5, with 9 bases lining up with TRBD1. The length of the CDR3 is 14 residues. The V and J ends lost 0 bases and 5 bases, in that order; junction bases with no gene match: 1. Germline assignment: CDR1 SGHTA and CDR2 FQGNSA.

In DNA, the CDR3 is TGTGCCAGCAGCTTGGGGTTAGATGGCTACACCTTC. As protein: CASSLGLDGYTF. The gene calls are TRBV5-4 and TRBJ1-2; D is uncertain. This CDR3 spans 12 amino acids. V was trimmed by 0 bases and J by 6 bases, leaving 6 bases between them. Germline CDR1 and CDR2: SGHNT and YYREEE (reference sequence).

This sequence joins TRBV4-1 and TRBJ2-7; 13 nucleotides line up with TRBD2. Per germline, CDR1 MGHRA and CDR2 YSYEKL. CDR3 length: 17 amino acids. V lost 2 bases to trimming and J lost 3 bases; unmatched junction nucleotides: 7. The CDR3 protein is CASSQLTGTSGIYEQYF. DNA for the CDR3: TGCGCCAGCAGCCAACTTACTGGGACTAGCGGGATCTACGAGCAGTACTTC.

The rearrangement uses TRBV7-6 and TRBJ2-7; TRBD1 is a possible D gene (6 bases). Trimming shortened V by 1 base and J by 9 bases, and 16 bases separated the two germline ends. This CDR3 spans 14 amino acids. Germline CDR1 SGHVS, CDR2 FNYEAQ. As DNA, the CDR3 is TGTGCCAGCAGCTTAGAACCATCTAGGGGGTGGCAGTACTTC. Amino acids: CASSLEPSRGWQYF.

The V and J genes are TRBV19 and TRBJ2-3; TRBD2 agrees at 12 bases. CDR1 is LNHDA, CDR2 SQIVND, per germline (reference sequence). The junction had 7 bases not matched to a gene; V was cut back by 3 bases and J by 0 bases. The CDR3 has 18 residues. CDR3 region: CASSIGLAGGPSTDTQYF. In nucleotides, the CDR3 is TGTGCCAGTAGTATTGGGCTAGCGGGAGGGCCGAGCACAGATACGCAGTATTTT. The full variable domain, rest sourced from reference TRBV19 and TRBJ2-3, is DGGITQSPKYLFRKEGQNVTLSCEQNLNHDAMYWYRQDPGQGLRLIYYSQIVNDFQKGDIAEGYSVSREKKESFPLTVTSAQKNPTAFYLCASSIGLAGGPSTDTQYFGPGTRLTVL.

The rearrangement uses TRBV6-5 and TRBJ1-1; D is ambiguous. CDR3 length: 14 amino acids. Germline lookup yields CDR1 MNHEY and CDR2 SVGAGI. Trimming removed 2 bases from V and 6 bases from J, with 13 bases in between. The CDR3 DNA sequence: TGTGCCAGCAGTTACGGAGGTGTAGGTGCTGAAGCTTTCTTT. This gives the protein CASSYGGVGAEAFF.

The V and J genes are TRBV19 and TRBJ1-5; the D is unclear. The germline gives CDR1 LNHDA, CDR2 SQIVND (reference sequence). With 2 bases removed from V and 5 bases from J, the gap between germline ends came to 7 bases. CDR3 length equals 13 residues. Here the CDR3 DNA reads TGTGCCAGTAGTATAAGACTTTATCAGCCCCAGCATTTT. Amino acid sequence: CASSIRLYQPQHF.

This clone appeared a few times. The chain recombines TRBV5-1 with TRBJ1-1; D unresolved. The germline CDR1 and CDR2 sequences are SGHRS and YFSETQ. The CDR3 covers 13 residues. Trimming shortened V by 2 bases and J by 1 base, and 6 bases separated the two germline ends. The CDR3 nucleotides are TGCGCCAGCAGCTTCGACCAGAACACTGAAGCTTTCTTT. Translating gives CASSFDQNTEAFF. Variable domain in full (rest from reference TRBV5-1 and TRBJ1-1): KAGVTQTPRYLIKTRGQQVTLSCSPISGHRSVSWYQQTPGQGLQFLFEYFSETQRNKGNFPGRFSGRQFSNSRSEMNVSTLELGDSALYLCASSFDQNTEAFFGQGTRLTVV.

The chain recombines TRBV28 with TRBJ2-7; D is perhaps TRBD1 or TRBD2 (6 bases each). This CDR3 comprises 14 residues. With 6 bases removed from V and 3 bases from J, the gap between germline ends came to 15 bases. Germline assignment: CDR1 MDHEN and CDR2 SYDVKM. CDR3 bases: TGTGCCAGCAGGGGGCAGGGGAGGAACTACGAGCAGTACTTC. It encodes CASRGQGRNYEQYF.

V is TRBV28 and J is TRBJ2-1, with a tentative D call TRBD2 (5 bases). Trimming took 2 bases from V and 10 from J, leaving 15 bases between them. The CDR3 length is 14 residues. Germline CDR1 MDHEN, CDR2 SYDVKM. The CDR3 loop is CASSLIGGGAEQFF. CDR3 bases: TGTGCCAGCAGTTTAATAGGAGGTGGTGCGGAGCAGTTCTTC.

The rearrangement links TRBV28 to TRBJ2-1, with TRBD2 identical over 8 bases. The CDR3 runs to 16 residues. The germline gives CDR1 MDHEN, CDR2 SYDVKM. The junction had 9 bases not matched to a gene; V was cut back by 7 bases and J by 1 base. Written as DNA, the CDR3 is TGTGCCAGCAACCAAGCGGGGGCGGGTTCCTACAATGAGCAGTTCTTC. Translating it yields CASNQAGAGSYNEQFF.

The V and J genes are TRBV4-3 and TRBJ1-2, with 7 bases that match TRBD1. Germline lookup yields CDR1 LGHNA and CDR2 YSLEER. J gave up 4 bases and V 3 bases, and 8 bases lay outside the gene matches. This CDR3 contains 15 residues. CDR3 residues: CASSQTGTVPYGYTF. In nucleotides, the CDR3 is TGCGCCAGCAGCCAGACCGGGACAGTCCCCTATGGCTACACCTTC.

This chain uses TRBV7-2 with TRBJ2-1, with D uncertain. V was clipped by 1 base and J by 3 bases, with 7 bases between them. The CDR3 covers 14 residues. Per the germline V gene, CDR1 is SGHTA and CDR2 is FQGNSA. The CDR3 nucleotides read TGTGCCAGCAGCTTAGGGCCTGGCTACAATGAGCAGTTCTTC. This sequence encodes CASSLGPGYNEQFF.